This T cell receptor (beta chain) came from a study of blood T cell repertoires in COVID-19. This clone occurred once. The data were produced by immunoSEQ multiplex PCR, yet TCRdb's version contains in-frame clones alone and is incomplete. The sample lists roughly 300,000 clones; approximately 89% were seen once. Recruited during active infection, patients (from Seattle) were subsequently followed longitudinally. The ends lost 0 bases at V and 1 base at J; junction bases unmatched: 11. Germline values: CDR1 SGHRS, CDR2 YFSETQ. The CDR3 spans 18 residues. Sequencing input: peripheral blood. The V call is TRBV5-1, the J call TRBJ2-5, with TRBD1 matching 8 bases. This receptor was identified in a woman in her twenties or thirties with COVID-19, enrolled during active disease. CDR3 nucleotides: TGCGCCAGCAGCTTGGCCTCAGGGACAGGAGGGGCCCAAGAGACCCAGTACTTC. It yields the protein CASSLASGTGGAQETQYF.